This TCR beta chain was retrieved from a study of technical replicates of blood from several donors. Sequencing was performed with immunoSEQ multiplex PCR; in TCRdb, only in-frame clones are kept and a portion is missing. The sample consists of around 80,000 clones, about nine tenths of them appearing once. This sequence originates from a human donor in good health. Material: T cells isolated from PBMCs.

CDR3 region: CASSSGSDTQYF. The CDR3 nucleotides are TGTGCCAGCAGTTCCGGGTCCGATACGCAGTATTTT. This chain uses TRBV6-6 with TRBJ2-3; D is unclear. Germline CDR1 MNHNY, CDR2 SVGAGI (reference sequence). The V end lost 4 bases, the J end lost 6 bases, and 8 bases lay between the germline ends. This CDR3 contains 12 residues.